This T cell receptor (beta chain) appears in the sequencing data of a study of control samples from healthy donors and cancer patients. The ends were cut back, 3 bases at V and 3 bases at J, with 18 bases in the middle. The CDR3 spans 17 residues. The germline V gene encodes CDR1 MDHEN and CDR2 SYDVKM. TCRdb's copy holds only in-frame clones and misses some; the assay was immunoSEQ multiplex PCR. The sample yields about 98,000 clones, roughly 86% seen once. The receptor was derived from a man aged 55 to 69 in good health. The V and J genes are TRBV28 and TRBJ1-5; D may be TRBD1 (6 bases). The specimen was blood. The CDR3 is CASSLVGGPSLNQPQHF. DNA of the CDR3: TGTGCCAGCAGTTTGGTAGGGGGGCCGTCCCTCAATCAGCCCCAGCATTTT.